Below, 27 T cell receptor beta chains from the same sample are listed, as sequenced in a study of Ad26.COV2.S vaccination and SARS-CoV-2 variants. Treatment of the sample: over 15 received Ad26.COV2.S at low or high dose, single or two shots; several received placebo; per-sample allocation not given. After the first vaccine or placebo injection, samples were drawn on day 63. Sequencing used immunoSEQ multiplex PCR; TCRdb keeps in-frame clones, though not all of them. The table lists 250,000 to 300,000 clones, around 87% of them singletons. The sample here was peripheral blood, taken in a trial of Ad26.COV2.S vaccine versus placebo. These receptors all come from a person between 18 and 65 years old who received the Ad26.COV2.S COVID-19 vaccine or a placebo.

In DNA, the CDR3 is TGTGCCACCGGGACTAGCGGGAGTTCAGACATTCAGTACTTC. It translates to CATGTSGSSDIQYF. This chain connects TRBV10-3 to TRBJ2-4; TRBD2 matches 14 bases. The CDR3 has 14 amino acids. The germline gives CDR1 ENHRY, CDR2 SYGVKD. The ends lost 10 bases at V and 8 bases at J; junction bases unmatched: 7.

This sequence joins TRBV19 and TRBJ2-7, with D uncertain. Deletions cut 5 bases from V and 0 bases from J, with 20 bases between. CDR3 size: 17 residues. CDR1 is LNHDA, CDR2 SQIVND, per germline (reference sequence). The CDR3 loop reads CASSQQRPDTYSYEQYF. As DNA, the CDR3 is TGTGCCAGTAGTCAACAGCGCCCAGACACGTACTCCTACGAGCAGTACTTC.

The chain combines TRBV9 with TRBJ2-7; 7 bases line up with TRBD2. V shed 2 bases and J 0 bases; nucleotides not matched to a gene: 11. Germline V gene sequence: CDR1 SGDLS, CDR2 YYNGEE. CDR3 size: 17 residues. Here the CDR3 DNA reads TGTGCCAGCAGCGTTCACTCCGGGACTACGGTCTCCTACGAGCAGTACTTC. As protein: CASSVHSGTTVSYEQYF.

The rearrangement links TRBV7-2 to TRBJ2-3; the D gene is possibly TRBD2 (6 bases). Germline assignment: CDR1 SGHTA and CDR2 FQGNSA. Trimming shortened V by 6 bases and J by 4 bases, and 11 bases separated the two germline ends. The CDR3 runs to 13 residues. For the CDR3, the DNA is TGTGCCAGCAGGACTAGTGCGGCAGATACGCAGTATTTT. This codes for CASRTSAADTQYF.

The V gene is TRBV18, the J gene TRBJ2-7; the match to TRBD1 covers 8 bases. CDR1 KGHSH and CDR2 LQKENI come from the germline V gene. This CDR3 comprises 16 residues. After removal of 3 bases from V and 0 bases from J, the junction contained 7 bases not matched to a gene. The CDR3 coding sequence is TGTGCCAGCTCACCTTATGGACAGGGAAACTCCTACGAGCAGTACTTC. It yields the protein CASSPYGQGNSYEQYF.

The V call is TRBV18, the J call TRBJ1-2, with a weak D call TRBD1 (5 bases). Trimming stripped 1 base from V and 7 bases from J, with 13 bases between. Per the germline V gene, CDR1 is KGHSH and CDR2 is LQKENI. This CDR3 has 14 residues. The CDR3 protein is CASSPLGGDGGYTF. The DNA of the CDR3 is TGTGCCAGCTCACCACTTGGGGGAGACGGTGGCTACACCTTC.

This chain connects TRBV19 to TRBJ1-2, with D unresolved. The germline CDR1 and CDR2 sequences are LNHDA and SQIVND (reference sequence). The V end was cut by 11 bases, the J end by 4 bases, with 14 bases between. CDR3 length: 12 residues. CDR3 DNA: TGTGCCTCCTCCCTCGGTGGCTATGGCTACACCTTC. It codes for CASSLGGYGYTF.

This clone appeared a single time. The rearrangement uses TRBV28 and TRBJ2-3; D not resolved. The CDR3 runs 12 residues. V was clipped by 3 bases and J by 6 bases, with 7 bases between them. Germline V lookup: CDR1 MDHEN, CDR2 SYDVKM. CDR3 in amino acids: CASSLSRDTQYF. CDR3 DNA sequence: TGTGCCAGCAGTTTGTCCCGGGATACGCAGTATTTT.

This clone came up a few times. This rearrangement joins TRBV2 to TRBJ1-5; D uncertain. Between the trimmed V and J ends, which lost 6 bases and 6 bases, there was a span of 15 bases. The CDR3 totals 14 residues. CDR1 SNHLY and CDR2 FYNNEI come from the germline V gene. This chain's CDR3 is CASRQRRVGQPQHF. The DNA for the CDR3 is TGTGCCAGCAGGCAACGACGAGTAGGTCAGCCCCAGCATTTT. Using reference TRBV2 and TRBJ1-5 for the parts outside the CDR3, the full variable domain is EPEVTQTPSHQVTQMGQEVILRCVPISNHLYFYWYRQILGQKVEFLVSFYNNEISEKSEIFDDQFSVERPDGSNFTLKIRSTKLEDSAMYFCASRQRRVGQPQHFGDGTRLSIL.

The V gene is TRBV7-9, the J gene TRBJ2-5, with 7 positions matching TRBD1. CDR1 SEHNR and CDR2 FQNEAQ come from the germline V gene (reference sequence). This CDR3 spans 15 amino acids. V lost 5 bases and J lost 1; bases outside the gene matches: 7. The CDR3: CASSHRTGRQETQYF. The CDR3 DNA sequence: TGTGCCAGCAGCCACCGGACAGGACGCCAAGAGACCCAGTACTTC.

This clone was detected once. The gene calls are TRBV3-1 (or the pseudogene TRBV3-2) and TRBJ2-6; a weak D match, TRBD1 (5 bases). CDR1 and CDR2 from the germline V gene are LGHDT and YNNKEL (reference sequence). The CDR3 is 17 residues long. The V and J ends lost 0 bases and 4 bases respectively, with 13 bases between them. In DNA form, the CDR3 reads TGTGCCAGCAGCCAAGACTATAGACAGACCGGGGCCAACGTCCTGACTTTC. Translation gives CASSQDYRQTGANVLTF.

The V and J genes are TRBV6-5 and TRBJ1-1, with D possibly TRBD1 on 6 matching bases. The germline V gene has CDR1 MNHEY and CDR2 SVGAGI. Deletions cut 2 bases from V and 6 bases from J, with 16 bases between. CDR3 length equals 15 residues. CDR3 in amino acids: CASSYHGGRRAEAFF. CDR3 nucleotide sequence: TGTGCCAGCAGTTACCATGGGGGCAGAAGGGCTGAAGCTTTCTTT.

This chain connects TRBV5-8 to TRBJ1-2, with D uncertain. With 3 bases removed from V and 4 bases from J, the gap between germline ends came to 10 bases. Germline CDR1 reads SGHTS; CDR2 reads YDEGEE. The CDR3 length is 13 residues. The CDR3 DNA reads TGTGCCAGCAGCTCTAGGTTGGCCTATGGCTACACCTTC. It specifies CASSSRLAYGYTF.

The table lists this clone with a few counts. The chain carries TRBV14 and TRBJ2-7; tentatively, D is TRBD1 (6 bases). The CDR3 length is 15 residues. Germline-derived CDR1 and CDR2 are SGHDN and FVKESK. The ends were cut back, 6 bases at V and 0 bases at J, with 15 bases in the middle. CDR3 residues: CASRHRRDNSYEQYF. In DNA, the CDR3 is TGTGCCAGCAGGCACCGCCGGGACAACTCCTACGAGCAGTACTTC.

The chain joins TRBV6-5 to TRBJ1-2; 7 positions match TRBD1. The length of the CDR3 is 12 residues. Germline CDR1 MNHEY, CDR2 SVGAGI. V was pared by 6 bases and J by 2 bases, with 0 bases of the junction left unmatched. The DNA for the CDR3 is TGTGCCAGCAGGGGACAGAACTATGGCTACACCTTC. Protein product: CASRGQNYGYTF.

This clone is a singleton in its sample. This chain links TRBV20-1 with TRBJ2-1, with TRBD2 identical over 7 bases. The J segment lost 5 bases and the V segment lost 3 bases, leaving 13 bases of the junction unmatched. This CDR3 region has 16 residues. The germline gives CDR1 DFQATT, CDR2 SNEGSKA (reference sequence). CDR3 bases: TGCAGTGCTAGTTTCTCCGGGCTAGCGGTGAACAATGAGCAGTTCTTC. As protein: CSASFSGLAVNNEQFF.

This clone was recorded once. The chain carries TRBV5-1 and TRBJ2-3; 11 bases are a match to TRBD2. The germline V gene has CDR1 SGHRS and CDR2 YFSETQ. This CDR3 is built from 18 residues. J was trimmed by 4 bases and V by 0 bases; bases with no gene match: 10. DNA for the CDR3: TGCGCCAGCAGCTTGGCCTTGACTAGCGGGAATAGCCCAGATACGCAGTATTTT. Its translation: CASSLALTSGNSPDTQYF. Full variable domain (outside the CDR3, taken from reference TRBV5-1 and TRBJ2-3): KAGVTQTPRYLIKTRGQQVTLSCSPISGHRSVSWYQQTPGQGLQFLFEYFSETQRNKGNFPGRFSGRQFSNSRSEMNVSTLELGDSALYLCASSLALTSGNSPDTQYFGPGTRLTVL.

In its sample, this clone was seen once. The chain carries TRBV5-4 and TRBJ2-1, with 9 bases that match TRBD2. The V segment lost 2 bases and the J segment 4 bases; nucleotides outside the gene matches: 4. Germline values: CDR1 SGHNT, CDR2 YYREEE (reference sequence). The CDR3 length is 15 residues. CDR3 nucleotides: TGTGCCAGCAGCTTAAGCGGGAGGCTTTACAATGAGCAGTTCTTC. Translation gives CASSLSGRLYNEQFF.

This clone was observed a few times. V and J are TRBV16 and TRBJ1-6; unclear D gene. CDR3 length: 15 amino acids. Deletions cut 0 bases from V and 6 bases from J, with 9 bases between. CDR1 is KGHSY and CDR2 is FQNENV in the germline V gene. CDR3 in amino acids: CASSQSLQVNSPLHF. DNA of the CDR3: TGTGCCAGCAGCCAATCGTTGCAGGTTAATTCACCCCTCCACTTT.

The chain recombines TRBV2 with TRBJ1-2; no clear D gene. CDR3 length: 17 amino acids. Germline CDR1 SNHLY, CDR2 FYNNEI. The V and J ends lost 6 bases and 0 bases respectively, with 20 bases between them. CDR3: CASSSTLSKGSNYGYTF. Here the CDR3 DNA reads TGTGCCAGCAGCAGCACTCTAAGCAAGGGTTCTAACTATGGCTACACCTTC.

V and J are TRBV21-1 and TRBJ2-7; no DNA check was done on the table's D call, TRBD1. TRBV21-1 is designated a pseudogene. This CDR3 contains 15 residues. The CDR3 region is CASSSPGTVHYEQYF. CDR3 sequence (DNA): TGTGCCAGCAGCTCACCCGGGACAGTTCACTACGAGCAGTACTTC.

J is TRBJ2-1 and V is TRBV7-9; D is uncertain. Germline V gene data show CDR1 as SEHNR and CDR2 as FQNEAQ (reference sequence). Trimming left V 5 bases short and J 8 bases short, with 7 bases between. This CDR3 has 11 residues. The DNA of the CDR3 is TGTGCCAGCAGCCCCCTGGATGAGCAGTTCTTC. Encoded protein: CASSPLDEQFF.

V usage is TRBV30 and J usage is TRBJ1-6; 9 bases agree with TRBD1. The V and J ends lost 5 bases and 2 bases, in that order; junction bases with no gene match: 4. This CDR3 is 15 amino acids long. Germline V gene data show CDR1 as GTSNPN and CDR2 as SVGIG (reference sequence). The CDR3 sequence is CAWAGQGTYNSPLHF. CDR3 coding DNA: TGTGCCTGGGCGGGACAGGGAACCTATAATTCACCCCTCCACTTT.

The CDR3 DNA sequence: TGTGCCACCAGTGATTTCCGGTCCAATGAGCAGTTCTTC. Amino acid sequence: CATSDFRSNEQFF. This chain joins TRBV24-1 and TRBJ2-1, with D uncertain. This CDR3 spans 13 amino acids. V was shortened by 1 base and J by 6 bases, with 6 bases between the two germline ends. The germline gives CDR1 KGHDR, CDR2 SFDVKD.

This clone is a singleton in its sample. The chain joins TRBV7-9 to TRBJ1-2, with TRBD1 matching over 8 bases. V shed 4 bases and J 6 bases; nucleotides not matched to a gene: 13. CDR3 length: 16 amino acids. Germline CDR1 reads SEHNR; CDR2 reads FQNEAQ (reference sequence). The CDR3 loop is CASSSPRTGRPDGYTF. In DNA, the CDR3 is TGTGCCAGCAGCTCGCCAAGGACAGGGAGACCCGATGGCTACACCTTC.

A word on this clone: Other DNA variants within this sample encode the same CDR3. The rearrangement links TRBV5-1 to TRBJ1-1; 9 bases line up with TRBD1. Germline lookup yields CDR1 SGHRS and CDR2 YFSETQ. This CDR3 contains 13 residues. Germline trimming cut 2 bases from V and 5 bases from J; bases unmatched to any gene: 1. The CDR3 nucleotides read TGCGCCAGCAGCTTCGACAGGGGGACTGAAGCTTTCTTT. Its protein product is CASSFDRGTEAFF.

Only a few counts were recorded for this clone. This sequence joins TRBV7-9 and TRBJ1-4, with D possibly matching TRBD1 (5 bases). The CDR3 spans 15 residues. V shed 0 bases and J shed 8 bases, with 13 bases lying between them. From germline, CDR1 is SEHNR and CDR2 FQNEAQ (reference sequence). In nucleotides, the CDR3 is TGTGCCAGCAGCTTAGCAAGGGAGACAGTCGAAAAACTGTTTTTT. This gives the protein CASSLARETVEKLFF.